This T cell receptor beta chain was observed in a study of identical twins. Study-level findings and limits: The study reached conclusions through statistical analysis that was cross-sectional, not following the same donors. Models underestimated TCR alpha sharing (out-of-frame) in monozygotic twins.

Unique molecular identifiers were present on the cDNA, which also gained a universal primer site by template switching. TCRdb itself ran the 5' RACE reads through MiXCR, one entry per CDR3 protein. The sample has about 260,000 distinct CDR3 sequences; approximately 7% are singletons. Among all donors, each was a healthy Caucasian. V gave up 5 bases and J gave up 7 bases; unmatched junction bases: 6. Germline assignment: CDR1 MNHNS and CDR2 SASEGT. The CDR3 spans 14 residues. Note on this clonotype: The antigen remains undetermined.

These same data were also listed under a study on yellow fever vaccine responses in identical twins.

This receptor was identified in a woman aged 18-35 years in good health. The rearrangement links TRBV6-1 to TRBJ1-1; 11 positions agree with TRBD1. The sample consisted of memory (CD45RO+) T cells sorted from blood. CDR3 sequence: CASSRDRGTHEAFF. The CDR3 DNA sequence: TGTGCCAGCAGTCGGGACAGGGGGACCCATGAAGCTTTCTTT.